The 27 T cell receptor beta chains in this list originate from one sample, sequenced in a study of beta chain features in type 1 diabetes. Expressed TCRB transcripts were sequenced because the entire RNA isolate underwent reverse transcription. Method: immunoSEQ multiplex PCR; TCRdb's copy keeps in-frame clones and lacks some. The profile shows 500,000 to 700,000 clones, less than 20% of them singletons. The source material was naive CD4+ T cells from blood. The receptors were sampled from a man aged 18 to 30 in good health.

Comments on this clone: Its ends do not fully match the called genes, so a read error is possible. The rearrangement links TRBV20-1 to TRBJ1-1, with D perhaps matching TRBD1 (5 bases). CDR1 DFQATT and CDR2 SNEGSKA come from the germline V gene (reference sequence). The CDR3 length is 11 residues. CDR3 amino acids: CSARVGTGAFF. The CDR3 bases are TGCAGTGCTCGAGTCGGGACTGGAGCTTTCTTT.

This clone was counted between two and nine times. CDR3 nucleotide sequence: TGTGCCAGCAGCTTAGGACAGCCCAACCTCTCTGGGGCCAACGTCCTGACTTTC. This translates into CASSLGQPNLSGANVLTF. The chain couples TRBV7-6 to TRBJ2-6; D may be TRBD1 (5 bases). The CDR3 covers 18 residues. Germline loops: CDR1 SGHVS, CDR2 FNYEAQ. The V and J ends lost 1 base and 0 bases respectively, with 13 bases between them.

This clone appeared a few times. Other DNA sequences in the same sample also yield this CDR3. V and J are TRBV6-5 and TRBJ2-3; D is ambiguous. This CDR3 has 15 residues. From germline, CDR1 is MNHEY and CDR2 SVGAGI. Trimming took 0 bases from V and 1 from J, leaving 8 bases between them. In DNA, the CDR3 is TGTGCCAGCAGTTACTCAGGCGGCCGCACAGATACGCAGTATTTT. Translation: CASSYSGGRTDTQYF.

This chain uses TRBV18 with TRBJ1-6, with a possible D match to TRBD1 (6 bases). The germline V and J ends were trimmed by 1 base and 0 bases, with 13 bases remaining between them. Germline-derived CDR1 and CDR2 are KGHSH and LQKENI. The CDR3 totals 18 residues. The chain's CDR3 is CASSPLGGASSYNSPLHF. CDR3 nucleotides: TGTGCCAGCTCACCACTGGGGGGGGCGAGCTCCTATAATTCACCCCTCCACTTT.

The sample holds a few counts of this clone. This chain links TRBV10-3 with TRBJ1-1; 7 bases agree with TRBD1. Per germline, CDR1 ENHRY and CDR2 SYGVKD. Losses at the gene ends were 7 bases for V and 1 base for J; bases not matched to a gene: 12. CDR3 length equals 16 residues. The CDR3, as DNA: TGTGCCATCACCGCGGACAGGCTTGGGGGGAACACTGAAGCTTTCTTT. Encoded protein: CAITADRLGGNTEAFF.

In this sample, this clone turned up a few times. This rearrangement joins TRBV19 to TRBJ1-5, with D possibly matching TRBD1 (6 bases). The CDR3 is 17 amino acids. The germline V gene has CDR1 LNHDA and CDR2 SQIVND (reference sequence). Trimming stripped 3 bases from V and 0 bases from J, with 15 bases between. The CDR3 region has the DNA TGTGCCAGTAGTATCAGGGGAAGCCGGGTTAGCAATCAGCCCCAGCATTTT. Protein: CASSIRGSRVSNQPQHF.

This clone appeared many times. This rearrangement joins TRBV14 to TRBJ2-1, with no clear D. The ends were cut back, 1 base at V and 8 bases at J, with 6 bases in the middle. Germline V gene lookup returns CDR1 SGHDN and CDR2 FVKESK. CDR3 length equals 12 residues. The CDR3: CASSQVKDEQFF. DNA of the CDR3: TGTGCCAGCAGCCAAGTGAAGGATGAGCAGTTCTTC. The full variable domain, completed using reference TRBV14 and TRBJ2-1, is EAGVTQFPSHSVIEKGQTVTLRCDPISGHDNLYWYRRVMGKEIKFLLHFVKESKQDESGMPNNRFLAERTGGTYSTLKVQPAELEDSGVYFCASSQVKDEQFFGPGTRLTVL.

The chain uses TRBV27 and TRBJ2-6; D is ambiguous. The CDR3 is made up of 15 amino acids. Deletions cut 0 bases from V and 2 bases from J, with 5 bases between. CDR1 is MNHEY and CDR2 is SMNVEV in the germline V gene (reference sequence). CDR3 nucleotides: TGTGCCAGCAGTTTATCATGGACTGGGGCCAACGTCCTGACTTTC. Translating gives CASSLSWTGANVLTF.

This clone turned up a few times. This chain uses TRBV5-1 with TRBJ1-2, with D unresolved. V was trimmed by 0 bases and J by 0 bases, leaving 6 bases between them. CDR1 is SGHRS and CDR2 is YFSETQ in the germline V gene. The CDR3 contains 14 residues. For the CDR3, the DNA is TGCGCCAGCAGCTTGGGAGGTACTAACTATGGCTACACCTTC. It yields the protein CASSLGGTNYGYTF.

This clone was observed a few times. The genes are TRBV5-1 and TRBJ1-4; tentative D call: TRBD1 (5 bases). The CDR3 is made up of 14 amino acids. The V gene's germline CDR1 is SGHRS and CDR2 YFSETQ. V was trimmed by 0 bases and J by 4 bases, leaving 7 bases between them. The DNA for the CDR3 is TGCGCCAGCAGCTTGGGACAGTATAATGAAAAACTGTTTTTT. It encodes CASSLGQYNEKLFF.

This clone showed up just once. This sequence joins TRBV6-4 and TRBJ1-1, with 8 bases fitting TRBD1. Losses at the gene ends were 0 bases for V and 0 bases for J; bases not matched to a gene: 3. CDR1 and CDR2 (germline): MRHNA, SNTAGT. The CDR3 spans 16 residues. The DNA of the CDR3 is TGTGCCAGCAGTGACTCGGGACAGGAGTTGAACACTGAAGCTTTCTTT. This gives the protein CASSDSGQELNTEAFF.

The chain joins TRBV7-2 to TRBJ1-5; D remains ambiguous. Per germline, CDR1 SGHTA and CDR2 FQGNSA. The CDR3 consists of 17 residues. V shed 1 base and J shed 2 bases, with 15 bases lying between them. CDR3 nucleotides: TGTGCCAGCAGCTTAGAGGTGCTCATTCGGGGCAATCAGCCCCAGCATTTT. It translates to CASSLEVLIRGNQPQHF.

This clone was detected a few times. The chain combines TRBV15 with TRBJ1-2; D is ambiguous. CDR1 and CDR2 (germline): LNHNV, YYDKDF (reference sequence). CDR3 length: 14 amino acids. The germline V and J ends were trimmed by 2 bases and 0 bases, with 7 bases remaining between them. The CDR3 region is CATSRRTPNYGYTF. The CDR3 nucleotides are TGTGCCACCAGCAGAAGGACGCCTAACTATGGCTACACCTTC.

This clone was counted a few times. The V gene is TRBV4-3, the J gene TRBJ2-7, with 8 bases aligning to TRBD1. The germline V gene has CDR1 LGHNA and CDR2 YSLEER. The CDR3 extends over 17 amino acids. With 0 bases clipped from V and 0 bases from J, the junction kept 7 bases outside the gene matches. Here the CDR3 DNA reads TGCGCCAGCAGCCAAGAAGGGTGGGACAGGAGCTCCTACGAGCAGTACTTC. Encoded protein: CASSQEGWDRSSYEQYF.

This clone was seen a handful of times. The chain links TRBV29-1 to TRBJ2-1; 12 bases map to TRBD2. Germline-derived CDR1 and CDR2 are SQVTM and ANQGSEA. V was pared by 6 bases and J by 0 bases, with 3 bases of the junction left unmatched. The CDR3 has 15 residues. The CDR3 spells CSVGLAGLSYNEQFF. The CDR3 DNA is TGCAGCGTCGGACTAGCGGGACTCTCCTACAATGAGCAGTTCTTC.

J is TRBJ2-3 and V is TRBV11-2, with D tentatively TRBD1 (5 bases). V gave up 6 bases and J gave up 0 bases, with 13 bases separating them. The CDR3 contains 15 residues. From germline, CDR1 is SGHAT and CDR2 FQNNGV. CDR3 residues: CASRGWQGSTDTQYF. The DNA for the CDR3 is TGTGCCAGCAGAGGGTGGCAGGGTAGCACAGATACGCAGTATTTT.

This clone was seen a handful of times. The CDR3 reads CASSGILKGREQYF. CDR3 nucleotides: TGTGCCAGCAGTGGAATCTTAAAGGGACGGGAGCAGTACTTC. The V call is TRBV27, the J call TRBJ2-7; D could derive from TRBD1 or TRBD2 (5 bases each). The ends were cut back, 5 bases at V and 7 bases at J, with 18 bases in the middle. Germline values: CDR1 MNHEY, CDR2 SMNVEV (reference sequence). There are 14 residues in the CDR3.

In this sample, this clone turned up a few times. This chain links TRBV7-2 with TRBJ2-6; D perhaps matches TRBD2 (6 bases). The CDR3 sequence is 16 residues long. Trimming took 1 base from V and 2 from J, leaving 9 bases between them. Germline V gene sequence: CDR1 SGHTA, CDR2 FQGNSA. The CDR3 here is CASSLGLATGANVLTF. CDR3 sequence (DNA): TGTGCCAGCAGCTTAGGGCTAGCGACTGGGGCCAACGTCCTGACTTTC.

This chain joins TRBV7-9 and TRBJ2-3, with 7 bases identical to TRBD2. V was pared by 4 bases and J by 1 base, with 8 bases of the junction left unmatched. The CDR3 has 16 amino acids. Germline-derived CDR1 and CDR2 are SEHNR and FQNEAQ (reference sequence). The CDR3 coding sequence is TGTGCCAGCAGCTCCGGGGAGGGAGCCCGCACAGATACGCAGTATTTT. It is translated as CASSSGEGARTDTQYF.

This chain joins TRBV4-1 and TRBJ1-3; possible D gene TRBD1, 5 bases. The CDR3 totals 15 residues. Germline V gives CDR1 MGHRA, CDR2 YSYEKL. Trimming took off 0 bases at V and 0 bases at J, with 6 bases between the two ends. The chain's CDR3 is CASSQETGSGNTIYF. The CDR3 nucleotides read TGCGCCAGCAGCCAAGAAACAGGCTCTGGAAACACCATATATTTT.

The table lists this clone with a few counts. The V and J genes are TRBV6-6 and TRBJ2-3, with 11 positions matching TRBD1. The junction had 1 base not matched to a gene; V was cut back by 5 bases and J by 3 bases. The CDR3 consists of 14 residues. CDR1 and CDR2 from the germline V gene are MNHNY and SVGAGI (reference sequence). The chain's CDR3 is CASSGTGGTDTQYF. CDR3 nucleotides: TGTGCCAGCAGTGGGACAGGGGGGACAGATACGCAGTATTTT.

CDR3 coding DNA: TGTGCCAGCAGCACGCGTGACCGCTCCTACGAGCAGTACTTC. Its translation: CASSTRDRSYEQYF. The chain recombines TRBV4-2 with TRBJ2-7; D unresolved. Trimming left V 5 bases short and J 0 bases short, with 11 bases between. The length of the CDR3 is 14 residues. In germline, CDR1 is LGHNA, CDR2 YNFKEQ.

In its sample, this clone was seen a few times. The J gene is TRBJ1-4, the V gene TRBV15; no clear D gene. Germline V gene sequence: CDR1 LNHNV, CDR2 YYDKDF (reference sequence). The germline V and J ends were trimmed by 3 bases and 8 bases, with 19 bases remaining between them. This CDR3 comprises 16 residues. CDR3 in DNA: TGTGCCACCAGCAGGCGATCGACTAAACCTGGGGAAAAACTGTTTTTT. This gives the protein CATSRRSTKPGEKLFF.

The rearrangement uses TRBV6-5 and TRBJ1-1; D unclear. Germline V gene data show CDR1 as MNHEY and CDR2 as SVGAGI. The germline V and J ends were trimmed by 0 bases and 5 bases, with 10 bases remaining between them. The length of the CDR3 is 14 residues. The CDR3 sequence is CASSYSLKGTEAFF. The CDR3 DNA is TGTGCCAGCAGTTACTCGTTAAAGGGTACTGAAGCTTTCTTT.

This chain links TRBV5-4 with TRBJ2-1, with 9 bases matching TRBD1. Per germline, CDR1 SGHNT and CDR2 YYREEE (reference sequence). J gave up 6 bases and V 5 bases, and 6 bases lay outside the gene matches. The CDR3 has 14 residues. The CDR3 region is CASRTPTGGNEQFF. Here the CDR3 DNA reads TGTGCCAGCAGAACCCCGACAGGGGGCAATGAGCAGTTCTTC.

The chain uses TRBV9 and TRBJ1-1; D is perhaps TRBD1 (5 bases). The CDR3 covers 14 residues. V lost 0 bases and J lost 7, with 13 bases in between. CDR1 SGDLS and CDR2 YYNGEE come from the germline V gene. CDR3 DNA sequence: TGTGCCAGCAGCGTAGTGAGAGGGGCCCATGAAGCTTTCTTT. Its protein is CASSVVRGAHEAFF.

As regards this clone: A read error is possible here, since a much larger clone lies one base away. Other DNA sequences in this specimen translate into the identical CDR3. The chain couples TRBV5-4 to TRBJ2-3; D not resolved. V was clipped by 2 bases and J by 0 bases, with 1 base between them. The CDR3 contains 12 residues. Germline V gene data show CDR1 as SGHNT and CDR2 as YYREEE (reference sequence). In DNA, the CDR3 is TGTGCCAGCAGCTTAAGCACAGATACGCAGTATTTT. Amino acids: CASSLSTDTQYF.